A selection of T cell receptor beta chains follows, all from one sample in a study of Ad26.COV2.S vaccination and SARS-CoV-2 variants. Clones were read by immunoSEQ multiplex PCR, and TCRdb kept only the in-frame ones, dropping some. The data show 400,000 to 500,000 clones, with 70% to 90% seen just once and roughly 4% held by the top ten. The source was peripheral blood, collected in a trial of Ad26.COV2.S vaccine versus placebo. Source of these receptors: a person between 18 and 65 years old who received the Ad26.COV2.S COVID-19 vaccine or a placebo. Both conserved end residues are part of each CDR3. A D gene is named only where the DNA matches it firmly. Not every row has a clone size; where given, it reads once, few, many or a size class.

j_gene | abundance | d_gene | v_gene | CDR3aa | CDR3nt
TRBJ2-1 | NA | TRBD1 | TRBV9 | CASSEGQGPYNEQFF | TGTGCCAGCAGCGAGGGACAGGGGCCATACAATGAGCAGTTCTTC
TRBJ2-3 | NA | TRBD2 | TRBV30 | CAWSPGGAGRQYF | TGTGCCTGGAGTCCGGGGGGGGCGGGCCGGCAGTATTTT
TRBJ1-2 | NA | NA | TRBV5-4 | CASTLRQGRGNYGYTF | TGTGCCAGCACCCTCAGGCAGGGGAGGGGGAACTATGGCTACACCTTC
TRBJ2-1 | NA | TRBD2 | TRBV28 | CASTRGGLAGEYNEQFF | TGTGCCAGCACTAGAGGAGGGCTAGCGGGGGAATACAATGAGCAGTTCTTC
TRBJ2-1 | NA | NA | TRBV28 | CASSLGFFSYNEQFF | TGTGCCAGCAGTTTAGGCTTCTTCTCCTACAATGAGCAGTTCTTC
TRBJ2-3 | NA | TRBD2 | TRBV2 | CASSESGGGDTQYF | TGTGCCAGCAGTGAAAGCGGGGGTGGGGATACGCAGTATTTT
TRBJ1-2 | NA | TRBD1 | TRBV10-3 | CAITGQGAPYGYTF | TGTGCCATCACAGGACAGGGGGCCCCTTATGGCTACACCTTC
TRBJ2-5 | NA | NA | TRBV7-2 | CASSLGGPQETQYF | TGTGCCAGCAGCTTAGGGGGGCCCCAAGAGACCCAGTACTTC
TRBJ1-1 | NA | NA | TRBV5-1 | CASGYGLGNTEAFF | TGCGCCAGCGGCTATGGACTTGGGAACACTGAAGCTTTCTTT
TRBJ1-5 | NA | NA | TRBV11-2 | CASSLSGLGGQPQHF | TGTGCCAGCAGCTTATCTGGTCTAGGAGGTCAGCCCCAGCATTTT
TRBJ1-1 | NA | NA | TRBV13 | CASSSYRDTEAFF | TGTGCCAGCAGCTCCTACAGGGACACTGAAGCTTTCTTT
TRBJ1-4 | NA | TRBD1 | TRBV15 | CATSREARTGGYEKLFF | TGTGCCACCAGCAGAGAAGCACGGACAGGGGGCTATGAAAAACTGTTTTTT
TRBJ2-3 | once | NA | TRBV29-1 | CSATGRTDTQYF | TGCAGCGCGACAGGGAGGACAGATACGCAGTATTTT
TRBJ1-3 | NA | NA | TRBV9 | CASRSGASGNTIYF | TGTGCCAGCAGATCAGGGGCCTCTGGAAACACCATATATTTT
TRBJ2-7 | NA | NA | TRBV6-5 | CASSYSNVGAYEQYF | TGTGCCAGCAGTTACTCGAACGTAGGGGCCTACGAGCAGTACTTC
TRBJ1-6 | NA | TRBD1 | TRBV5-5 | CASSLGGTAYNSPLHF | TGTGCCAGCAGCTTGGGTGGGACAGCCTATAATTCACCCCTCCACTTT
TRBJ2-7 | NA | TRBD2 | TRBV4-2 | CASSQVLAGGGDEQYF | TGTGCCAGCAGCCAGGTTCTAGCGGGGGGCGGCGACGAGCAGTACTTC
TRBJ2-3 | NA | NA | TRBV9 | CASSVGPELADTQYF | TGTGCCAGCAGCGTAGGTCCGGAGTTAGCAGATACGCAGTATTTT
TRBJ2-1 | NA | TRBD2 | TRBV4-1 | CASSHGTSGGRIYNEQFF | TGCGCCAGCAGCCATGGGACTAGCGGGGGGCGAATCTACAATGAGCAGTTCTTC
TRBJ2-2 | once | NA | TRBV7-2 | CASSLPQGTNTGELFF | TGTGCCAGCAGCTTACCACAGGGTACGAACACCGGGGAGCTGTTTTTT
TRBJ1-5 | NA | NA | TRBV2 | CASSTSSGVNQPQHF | NA
TRBJ1-1 | few | NA | TRBV2 | CASSEAGMGANTEAFF | TGTGCCAGCAGTGAAGCAGGGATGGGAGCGAACACTGAAGCTTTCTTT
TRBJ2-1 | NA | NA | TRBV15 | CATSSLRGDRLYNEQFF | TGTGCCACCAGCTCCCTGAGGGGGGACAGACTATACAATGAGCAGTTCTTC
TRBJ2-7 | NA | NA | TRBV7-9 | CASSPSPPGTGEQYF | TGTGCCAGCAGCCCCTCTCCGCCGGGTACTGGCGAGCAGTACTTC
TRBJ2-1 | NA | NA | TRBV6-1 | CASSESQLSYNEQFF | TGTGCCAGCAGTGAGTCACAGCTCTCCTACAATGAGCAGTTCTTC
TRBJ2-1 | NA | NA | TRBV19 | CASSIVSGGTYNEQFF | TGTGCCAGTAGTATAGTATCGGGTGGCACCTACAATGAGCAGTTCTTC
TRBJ1-2 | NA | NA | TRBV4-3 | CASSHFPRGYTF | TGCGCCAGCAGCCACTTCCCCAGAGGCTACACCTTC
TRBJ2-7 | NA | TRBD2 | TRBV19 | CASSPGRGTYEQYF | TGTGCCAGTAGTCCAGGGAGGGGCACCTACGAGCAGTACTTC
TRBJ2-2 | NA | NA | TRBV14 | CASSQDRGTGELFF | TGTGCCAGCAGCCAAGATAGGGGCACCGGGGAGCTGTTTTTT
TRBJ1-1 | once | NA | TRBV6-5 | CASSRVTAIEAFF | TGTGCCAGCAGTCGCGTGACAGCAATTGAAGCTTTCTTT
TRBJ2-7 | NA | NA | TRBV7-2 | CASSLATIYEQYF | TGTGCCAGCAGCTTAGCCACTATCTACGAGCAGTACTTC
TRBJ1-5 | NA | NA | TRBV29-1 | CSVQGAGQPQHF | TGCAGCGTACAGGGTGCAGGTCAGCCCCAGCATTTT
TRBJ1-2 | once | NA | TRBV24-1 | CATSDLAANYGYTF | TGTGCCACCAGTGATTTGGCAGCTAACTATGGCTACACCTTC
TRBJ1-2 | few | NA | TRBV6-5 | CASSRDGNYGYTF | TGTGCCAGCAGCCGGGACGGAAACTATGGCTACACCTTC
TRBJ2-7 | NA | NA | TRBV18 | CASSPGTGPYEQYF | TGTGCCAGCTCGCCCGGGACGGGGCCCTACGAGCAGTACTTC
TRBJ1-4 | once | TRBD1 | TRBV10-1 | CASSEGTANEKLFF | TGCGCCAGCAGTGAAGGGACAGCTAATGAAAAACTGTTTTTT
TRBJ2-7 | NA | NA | TRBV6-1 | CASRQVPDEQYF | TGTGCCAGTCGACAGGTTCCGGACGAGCAGTACTTC
TRBJ2-1 | NA | NA | TRBV6-2/TRBV6-3 | CASSSSLEQFF | TGTGCCAGCAGTTCAAGCTTGGAGCAGTTCTTC
TRBJ1-6 | NA | NA | TRBV4-1 | CASSQIPPGNNSPLHF | TGCGCCAGCAGCCAGATCCCCCCGGGCAATAATTCACCCCTCCACTTT
TRBJ2-7 | NA | TRBD1 | TRBV5-1 | CASSLGDRSSYEQYF | TGCGCCAGCAGCCTAGGGGACAGGAGCTCCTACGAGCAGTACTTC
TRBJ2-3 | NA | NA | TRBV6-6 | CASGLALDTQYF | TGTGCCAGCGGGCTAGCGTTGGATACGCAGTATTTT
TRBJ2-1 | NA | TRBD2 | TRBV20-1 | CSASIGLAGTPHLF | TGCAGTGCTAGTATCGGACTAGCGGGGACCCCCCATCTCTTC
TRBJ1-1 | few | NA | TRBV6-6 | CASSYVINTEAFF | TGTGCCAGCAGTTACGTAATTAACACTGAAGCTTTCTTT
TRBJ2-3 | once | NA | TRBV11-3 | CASSLRCVGGATDTQYF | TGTGCCAGCAGCTTAAGGTGTGTTGGCGGGGCCACAGATACGCAGTATTTT
TRBJ2-1 | NA | TRBD1 | TRBV5-1 | CASSDNRGSSYNEQFF | TGCGCCAGCAGCGATAACAGGGGAAGCTCCTACAATGAGCAGTTCTTC
TRBJ2-7 | NA | TRBD2 | TRBV28 | CASKNLGGAAYEQYF | TGTGCCAGCAAGAACCTCGGGGGGGCAGCCTACGAGCAGTACTTC
TRBJ2-3 | once | NA | TRBV7-2 | CASTLFGGDTQYF | TGTGCCAGCACCCTTTTTGGGGGAGATACGCAGTATTTT
TRBJ2-3 | NA | NA | TRBV18 | CASSPSNGKDTQYF | TGTGCCAGCTCACCCTCGAACGGTAAAGATACGCAGTATTTT
TRBJ1-6 | NA | NA | TRBV5-4 | CASSLGLFNEGSPLHF | TGTGCCAGCAGCTTGGGTCTTTTTAATGAGGGTTCACCCCTCCACTTT
TRBJ1-1 | once | NA | TRBV6-4 | CASSSEGGGAEAFF | TGTGCCAGCAGTTCGGAGGGCGGAGGCGCTGAAGCTTTCTTT
TRBJ2-7 | NA | NA | TRBV28 | CASSYSRREQYF | TGTGCCAGCAGCTACAGTAGGCGCGAGCAGTACTTC
TRBJ1-5 | NA | NA | TRBV4-3 | CASSQEASQDQPQHF | TGCGCCAGCAGCCAAGAGGCCAGCCAGGATCAGCCCCAGCATTTT
TRBJ2-1 | once | NA | TRBV10-3 | CAIRSRDQRHLSSYNEQFF | TGTGCCATCAGATCCCGGGACCAACGACACCTGAGCTCCTACAATGAGCAGTTCTTC
TRBJ1-6 | few | NA | TRBV28 | CASSDRSSYNSPLHF | TGTGCCAGCAGCGACAGGAGCTCCTATAATTCACCCCTCCACTTT
TRBJ2-4 | NA | TRBD2 | TRBV7-8 | CASSRGTSANIQYF | TGTGCCAGCAGCCGAGGGACTAGCGCAAACATTCAGTACTTC
TRBJ2-3 | NA | TRBD2 | TRBV9 | CASSATGGATTDTQYF | TGTGCCAGCAGCGCCACCGGGGGGGCAACCACAGATACGCAGTATTTT
TRBJ1-1 | NA | NA | TRBV5-1 | CASSLEGGSTEAFF | TGCGCCAGCAGCTTGGAGGGAGGCAGCACTGAAGCTTTCTTT
TRBJ2-7 | NA | TRBD1 | TRBV9 | CASSPLGQGGSEQYF | TGTGCCAGCAGCCCCCTGGGACAGGGTGGGTCCGAGCAGTACTTC
TRBJ1-1 | NA | TRBD1 | TRBV27 | CASRGQGLWATEAFF | TGTGCCAGCAGGGGACAGGGACTTTGGGCCACTGAAGCTTTCTTT